This T cell receptor beta chain was identified during a study of blood T cell repertoires in COVID-19. The overall study: Nucleic acid was either cDNA or gDNA, and it came from T cells, B-cell-depleted T cells, or PBMCs.

In the authors' methods: From reference gene primer amplification, estimates of nucleated cell counts were derived. Clones were sequenced by immunoSEQ multiplex PCR, and TCRdb holds only the in-frame ones, with some missing. The DNA gave D and trimming, while V, J and clone size come from that table. The profile covers approximately 90,000 clones, with roughly 80% appearing a single time and roughly 22% taken by the ten largest. The CDR3 consists of 13 residues. The germline V gene encodes CDR1 LNHDA and CDR2 SQIVND (reference sequence). V was clipped by 8 bases and J by 3 bases; unmatched bases: 3. The sequence derives from a human donor in a cohort sampled during active COVID-19. Sequences were obtained from peripheral blood. The rearrangement joins TRBV19 to TRBJ1-4; TRBD1 matches 7 bases. The CDR3 reads CASGGQSNEKLFF. The CDR3 nucleotides read TGTGCCAGTGGGGGACAGTCTAATGAAAAACTGTTTTTT. The full variable domain, rest sourced from reference TRBV19 and TRBJ1-4, is DGGITQSPKYLFRKEGQNVTLSCEQNLNHDAMYWYRQDPGQGLRLIYYSQIVNDFQKGDIAEGYSVSREKKESFPLTVTSAQKNPTAFYLCASGGQSNEKLFFGSGTQLSVL.